These T cell receptor beta chains were read from a single sample in a study of a mutant IDH1 vaccine in newly diagnosed glioma. No antigens are known for them. Some clones are missing from TCRdb's copy, which holds only in-frame ones; the method was immunoSEQ multiplex PCR. Of 50,000 to 60,000 clones listed, about 91% were seen once; the top ten hold 2% to 2.5%. Material: PBMCs, obtained from a glioma patient whose treatment included an IDH1 peptide vaccine. The receptors were sampled from a man aged 50 to 60 with glioma. CDR3s include the opening cysteine and the closing phenylalanine or tryptophan. The order of the fields is V gene, J gene, CDR3 protein.

v_call: TRBV7-6; j_call: TRBJ1-6; cdr3_aa: CASSLGVGNSPLHF
v_call: TRBV6-1; j_call: TRBJ1-1; cdr3_aa: CASNRQGDMNTEAFF
v_call: TRBV6-1; j_call: .; cdr3_aa: CASSEAWGSYNEQFF
v_call: TRBV2; j_call: TRBJ1-5; cdr3_aa: CASSRDRGNQPQHF
v_call: TRBV29-1; j_call: TRBJ1-4; cdr3_aa: CSGNRGPDEKLFF
v_call: TRBV7-3; j_call: TRBJ2-3; cdr3_aa: CASSLKSGERPDTQYF
v_call: TRBV15; j_call: TRBJ2-5; cdr3_aa: CATSRRGLAGWQTQYF
v_call: TRBV5-1; j_call: TRBJ2-5; cdr3_aa: CASSLGTKQETQYF
v_call: TRBV7-3; j_call: TRBJ2-2; cdr3_aa: CASSLTNTGELFF
v_call: TRBV5-4; j_call: TRBJ2-5; cdr3_aa: CASSPGVQETQYF
v_call: TRBV7-8; j_call: TRBJ2-7; cdr3_aa: CASSLRTDSYEQYF
v_call: TRBV11-2; j_call: TRBJ1-2; cdr3_aa: CASSRGAENYGYTF
v_call: TRBV27; j_call: TRBJ2-1; cdr3_aa: CASSLSWGTSGRLEAEQFF
v_call: TRBV5-8; j_call: TRBJ1-1; cdr3_aa: CASSQEPGEAFF
v_call: TRBV6-5; j_call: TRBJ2-7; cdr3_aa: CASRRGTGDSYEQYF
v_call: TRBV4-1; j_call: TRBJ1-4; cdr3_aa: CASSHPDLGDEKLFF
v_call: TRBV9; j_call: TRBJ2-7; cdr3_aa: CASSVDWNPYEQYF
v_call: TRBV5-3; j_call: TRBJ2-7; cdr3_aa: CARSYRDCTYEQYF
v_call: TRBV5-6; j_call: TRBJ2-5; cdr3_aa: CASSHSSGVETQYF
v_call: TRBV19; j_call: TRBJ1-5; cdr3_aa: CASTHSIYSNQPQHF
v_call: TRBV5-5; j_call: TRBJ2-3; cdr3_aa: CASSLGGSTDTQYF
v_call: TRBV7-6; j_call: TRBJ1-5; cdr3_aa: CASSPGLGGYNQPQHF
v_call: TRBV27; j_call: TRBJ1-1; cdr3_aa: CASPTWKAFF
v_call: TRBV7-2; j_call: TRBJ2-3; cdr3_aa: CASSFSPRRSTDTQYF
v_call: TRBV6-5; j_call: TRBJ2-7; cdr3_aa: CASSYSRGWYEQYF
v_call: TRBV15; j_call: TRBJ2-3; cdr3_aa: CATRIGGQGSDTQYF
v_call: TRBV10-3; j_call: TRBJ1-3; cdr3_aa: CAIRAGGSSGNTIYF
v_call: TRBV27; j_call: TRBJ1-1; cdr3_aa: CASSLMWGNTEAFF
v_call: TRBV18; j_call: TRBJ1-1; cdr3_aa: CASSPPTTEAFF
v_call: TRBV10-1; j_call: TRBJ2-7; cdr3_aa: CASSQLAGGHEQYF
v_call: TRBV7-2; j_call: TRBJ1-5; cdr3_aa: CASSLSRGLSNQPQHF
v_call: TRBV27; j_call: TRBJ1-2; cdr3_aa: CASSSTRRGYTF
v_call: TRBV2; j_call: TRBJ2-1; cdr3_aa: CASRATSGYNEQFF
v_call: TRBV5-1; j_call: TRBJ2-7; cdr3_aa: CASSLVGGSSYEQYF
v_call: TRBV6-6; j_call: TRBJ2-7; cdr3_aa: CASAAQGNSYEQYF
v_call: TRBV11-2; j_call: TRBJ1-6; cdr3_aa: CASSLVSAGYLSPLHF
v_call: TRBV6-6; j_call: TRBJ2-5; cdr3_aa: CASEPGQQYQETQYF
v_call: TRBV11-2; j_call: TRBJ1-6; cdr3_aa: CASTLLRVSYNSPLHF
v_call: TRBV13; j_call: TRBJ1-2; cdr3_aa: CASSLGVGYTF
v_call: TRBV27; j_call: TRBJ2-7; cdr3_aa: CASSSTRSLAYEQYF
v_call: TRBV9; j_call: TRBJ2-6; cdr3_aa: CASSVYGANVLTF
v_call: TRBV6-1; j_call: TRBJ1-1; cdr3_aa: CASSGQGEVTEAFF
v_call: TRBV5-4; j_call: TRBJ1-1; cdr3_aa: CASSRERGQLTFF
v_call: TRBV23-1; j_call: TRBJ2-6; cdr3_aa: CASSQDTGQLSLGANVLTF
v_call: TRBV6-6; j_call: TRBJ1-5; cdr3_aa: CASSPLSGADQPQHF